Following are 10 T cell receptor beta chains from one sample sequenced in a study of CD8 T cells in ankylosing spondylitis. TCRdb analysed the 5' RACE reads with MiXCR anew, one entry per CDR3 protein. The data show roughly 30,000 distinct CDR3 sequences, with approximately 28% seen just once and 35% to 50% held by the top ten. Input material: synovial fluid, either unsorted or a sorted T cell fraction (not recorded which). The source of these receptors is a male donor with ankylosing spondylitis.

This chain's CDR3 is CASSLFGADNQPQHF. The CDR3 DNA follows: TGTGCCAGCAGTTTATTCGGGGCCGACAATCAGCCCCAGCATTTT. This sequence joins TRBV27 and TRBJ1-5, with D tentatively TRBD1 (5 bases). The CDR3 totals 15 residues. Germline V gene lookup returns CDR1 MNHEY and CDR2 SMNVEV (reference sequence). The V and J ends lost 1 base and 3 bases respectively, with 10 bases between them.

Only one count was recorded for this clonotype. The chain combines TRBV19 with TRBJ2-1; D might be TRBD2 (6 bases). This CDR3 is 16 amino acids long. Germline V gene lookup returns CDR1 LNHDA and CDR2 SQIVND (reference sequence). The germline V and J ends were trimmed by 1 base and 6 bases, with 16 bases remaining between them. The CDR3 loop is CASSIGWGGLGNEQFF. The CDR3 nucleotides read TGTGCCAGTAGTATAGGGTGGGGAGGACTCGGCAATGAGCAGTTCTTC.

V gene TRBV5-1 combines with J gene TRBJ2-1; the D gene is possibly TRBD2 (5 bases). The CDR3 is 15 amino acids. The V gene's germline CDR1 is SGHRS and CDR2 YFSETQ. V was trimmed by 1 base and J by 2 bases, leaving 10 bases between them. CDR3: CASSLYEGPYNEQFF. The CDR3 DNA reads TGCGCCAGCAGCTTGTACGAGGGTCCCTACAATGAGCAGTTCTTC.

The gene calls are TRBV6-5 and TRBJ2-5; the match to TRBD2 covers 13 bases. Germline CDR1 is MNHEY and CDR2 is SVGAGI. The ends lost 5 bases at V and 5 bases at J; junction bases unmatched: 2. The CDR3 covers 14 residues. CDR3 protein: CASSTSGREETQYF. CDR3 nucleotides: TGTGCCAGCAGTACTAGCGGGAGGGAGGAGACCCAGTACTTC.

The rearrangement links TRBV20-1 to TRBJ2-2; 10 nucleotides match TRBD1. The CDR3 consists of 18 residues. The V and J ends lost 5 bases and 4 bases, in that order; junction bases with no gene match: 16. Per germline, CDR1 DFQATT and CDR2 SNEGSKA (reference sequence). In DNA form, the CDR3 reads TGCAGTGCTGCTCCGGACAGGGGGGGGAACGGGGGCACCGGGGAGCTGTTTTTT. Its translation: CSAAPDRGGNGGTGELFF.

This clonotype was counted ten times or more. The rearrangement uses TRBV10-2 and TRBJ1-4; 11 bases line up with TRBD1. CDR3 length equals 17 residues. Germline V gene data show CDR1 as WSHSY and CDR2 as SAAADI. V lost 3 bases, J lost 0 bases, and 3 bases stayed unmatched. The CDR3 coding sequence is TGCGCCAGCAGTGATTGGACAGGGGGCTCAACTAATGAAAAACTGTTTTTT. It translates to CASSDWTGGSTNEKLFF.

This clonotype was seen repeatedly, ten times or more. The CDR3 reads CASSLGGWNTEAFF. The DNA for the CDR3 is TGTGCCAGCAGCTTAGGGGGCTGGAACACTGAAGCTTTCTTT. The chain carries TRBV7-2 and TRBJ1-1; tentative D call: TRBD1 (5 bases). The CDR3 covers 14 residues. The germline V gene encodes CDR1 SGHTA and CDR2 FQGNSA. Trimming left V 1 base short and J 1 base short, with 7 bases between. The whole variable domain, filled in from reference TRBV7-2 and TRBJ1-1, reads GAGVSQSPSNKVTEKGKDVELRCDPISGHTALYWYRQSLGQGLEFLIYFQGNSAPDKSGLPSDRFSAERTGGSVSTLTIQRTQQEDSAVYLCASSLGGWNTEAFFGQGTRLTVV.

J is TRBJ2-5 and V is TRBV11-2; TRBD2 aligns across 9 bases. The CDR3 runs to 19 residues. V was clipped by 5 bases and J by 2 bases; unmatched bases: 18. Germline V gene sequence: CDR1 SGHAT, CDR2 FQNNGV. The CDR3 DNA sequence: TGTGCCAGCAGCGGTCTGGGGGCTAGCGGGACCTCGCAACAAGAGACCCAGTACTTC. This codes for CASSGLGASGTSQQETQYF.

This chain joins TRBV4-1 and TRBJ2-3, with D unresolved. The ends were cut back, 4 bases at V and 1 base at J, with 0 bases in the middle. The V gene's germline CDR1 is MGHRA and CDR2 YSYEKL. The CDR3 loop spans 11 amino acids. The CDR3 loop reads CASSRTDTQYF. CDR3 sequence (DNA): TGCGCCAGCAGCCGCACAGATACGCAGTATTTT.

This clonotype occurred many times. In DNA, the CDR3 is TGTGCTCCGGGCGGGACTCTGAGAGATACGCAGTATTTT. Its protein is CAPGGTLRDTQYF. The chain joins TRBV7-9 to TRBJ2-3; TRBD2 might be the D (6 bases). The length of the CDR3 is 13 residues. Germline CDR1 and CDR2: SEHNR and FQNEAQ (reference sequence).